The clone carrying this T cell receptor beta chain occurred a few times. Its antigen is not identified. Authors of the study amplified TCR beta CDR3 regions from RNA transcripts. A set of HTBI primers served as the primers for a first-round RT-PCR of the TCR CDR3. One entry per CDR3 protein results from TCRdb running MiXCR on the multiplex PCR reads. Altogether under 700,000 distinct CDR3 sequences are present, more than 45% being singletons, with the ten largest covering 8.2%. The authors deemed Graves' hyperthyroidism stable absent ophthalmopathy progression within 18 months. Subjects aged 18 to 65 presented with newly diagnosed hyperthyroidism of less than 2 months' duration. Diagnoses were established using clinical symptoms, serum thyroxine and TRAb, thyroid ultrasound and orbital computed tomography. This record comes from a study of T cells in Graves' hyperthyroidism and ophthalmopathy. Broader study findings: The blood repertoire included most of the expanded thyroid clonotypes above 0.001.

The receptor's source is a woman under 30 with Graves' hyperthyroidism. Specimen: peripheral blood or thyroid tissue (not recorded which).

In DNA form, the CDR3 reads TGTGCCAGCAGTTTATCGGGGCTCGGGGAGCTGTTTTTT. Amino acid sequence: CASSLSGLGELFF. The chain carries TRBV7-3 and TRBJ2-2; D might be TRBD1 or TRBD2, each matching 5 bases. Trimming took off 6 bases at V and 7 bases at J, with 12 bases between the two ends. Germline V gene sequence: CDR1 SGHTA, CDR2 FQGTGA. CDR3 length: 13 amino acids.